The source of this T cell receptor beta chain is a study of shared clonotypes between healthy human individuals (TCRdb year 2020). Regarding the research as a whole: Three men and a couple of women, aged 18 to 49 years, made up the cohort. For each donor, CD4 naive and CD4 memory were each given three plates, CD8 naive was given two plates, and CD8 memory was given one plate. The study deeply sequenced blood TCR repertoires of about five healthy adults to estimate repertoire size and the extent of clonotype sharing between individuals. Leukapheresis yielded between about 0.8 and 8.9 billion PBMCs per donor. Different laboratories and diverse techniques were used to prepare libraries and sequence TCR repertoires, to increase sequencing depth and limit assay-specific biases. What the research found in general, with its limitations: Across a handful of donors, about 5% of naive CD4, 3.5% of naive CD8, around 2.5% of memory CD4, and approximately 0.4% of memory CD8 clonotypes were shared. Even with the large sequencing depth, rarefaction of the sorted-subset datasets indicated that sequencing was incomplete. Naive subsets generally had larger estimated clonotype richness than memory subsets. Based on pairwise subsampling, the degree of clonotype sharing among donors was expected to be affected by sequencing depth. Clonotypes shared by all four sorted-subset donors showed higher generation probabilities than non-shared clonotypes. Only blood was sampled, and tissue TCR repertoires likely differ from those in blood. Because the study included a small number of donors, the genetic and exposure-history diversity represented was limited.

The CDR3 measures 15 amino acids from cysteine to phenylalanine. Left in the record is the CDR3 DNA by itself, 45 bases read in frame from the first base. From a lookup of the germline V gene, CDR1 and CDR2 are SGHVS and FNYEAQ. Details on this clone: Its target antigen remains unknown. The junction departs from the called germline gene at one end, perhaps through a read error.

Using the deep immunoSEQ assay, multiplex PCR amplified TCR CDR3 regions from genomic DNA. Extracted genomic DNA from each cell subset was spread evenly across all wells of several immunoSEQ 96-well plates, with each plate serving as a replicate. For sorted subsets, each replicate PCR was loaded with about 0.2 ug genomic DNA, equivalent to 25,000 to 30,000 T cell genomes. The purified libraries were quantified using a Qubit 3.0 fluorometer, sized with a Bioanalyzer 2100, and then quantified again using the KAPA Library Quantification kit. Every immunoSEQ 96-well plate was sequenced on a separate single-read 150-cycle Illumina NextSeq 550 flow cell. Concerning the study's data processing: The immunoSEQ output contained only junctional sequences without quality scores, so filtering could not match that applied to full-length reads. Sequences were annotated with PyIR, a Python wrapper for IgBLAST v1.9, and V/J genes and CDR3 were assigned using IMGT germline references. Reads were removed for weak V/J assignments (E-value above 1e-6), missing CDR3, stop codons, out-of-frame junctions, or ambiguous translated residues. A V3J clonotype was defined by an identical inferred V gene, J gene, and CDR3 amino acid sequence. Percentage overlap between repertoires was calculated by dividing the number of shared unique clonotypes by the size of the smaller repertoire. RTK rarefaction, the Chao1 estimator, and Recon v2.1 estimates of unobserved clonotypes were used to assess repertoire richness. OLGA was used to compute generation probabilities for all TCRbeta clonotypes that the gDNA method yielded from a handful of donors. In its TCRdb copy, this immuneACCESS table keeps in-frame sequences only and misses some clones. Where compared with another copy, unresolved V genes explain less than half of these, and the others have no known cause. The V and J calls and clone size come from that table; D and trimming were worked out from the DNA. The sample table contains 2.3 million or so clones; only one count was recorded for 90% to 95% of them. The biggest ten clones account for 0.39% of the sample.

Healthy HIV-negative adults with no recently reported acute infections or vaccinations were included as donors. All donors were Caucasian adults living in Nashville, Tennessee, USA. CD4+ T cells were enriched through magnetic negative selection, after which naive cells were positively selected on CD45RA and the remaining negative fraction served as the memory subset. After blood collection by leukapheresis, PBMCs were isolated using Ficoll-Histopaque density gradient centrifugation and then cryopreserved in the vapor phase of liquid nitrogen. Analytical flow cytometry was used to check the purity and quantity of every magnetically sorted T cell population. Genomic DNA was isolated from every sorted fraction and measured by UV absorbance on a Nanodrop 2000c.

This sequence uses TRBV7-6 and TRBJ2-1; the D gene is not confidently resolved. Sequences were obtained from naive CD4+ T cells from PBMCs. The meaning of the sample's cell subset or site label: CD45RA+ positively selected. This TCR derives from a man in his late teens or twenties in good health. Some clones in this sample may be carry-over from other donors' samples. The nucleotide sequence is given as TGTGCCAGTACCCTCTTGGGGTTCTCCGACAATGAGCAGTTCTTC. This sequence encodes CASTLLGFSDNEQFF.